This T cell receptor (beta chain) appears in the sequencing data of a study of Ad26.COV2.S vaccination and SARS-CoV-2 variants. The overall study: The donor participated in the COV1001 trial, in its Ad26.COV2.S arm. Recipients of Ad26.COV2.S got it intramuscularly, once or twice 56 days apart. Study results and limitations: Substantial response breadth was reportedly seen for spike-specific CD8+ and CD4+ T cells after vaccination.

There are 12 residues in the CDR3. Germline CDR1 and CDR2: MDHEN and SYDVKM. Trimming took 7 bases from V and 0 from J, leaving 7 bases between them. With regard to this clone: Its cognate antigen is unknown.

Treatment in this sample: 15 to 20 received Ad26.COV2.S at low or high dose, single or two shots; several received placebo; per-sample allocation not given. Day 63 following the first vaccine or placebo injection was when the samples were taken. Only in-frame clones appear in the TCRdb table, and some are missing; sequencing was by immunoSEQ multiplex PCR. The repertoire has roughly 240,000 clones, over 75% of them found once; the top ten carry around 11%. The sequence was obtained from a person between 18 and 65 years old who received the Ad26.COV2.S COVID-19 vaccine or a placebo. The source was peripheral blood, collected in a trial of Ad26.COV2.S vaccine versus placebo. The chain joins TRBV28 to TRBJ2-7; a possible D gene is TRBD1 (5 bases). DNA for the CDR3: TGTGCCAGCACAGGGAACTCCTACGAGCAGTACTTC. Translation gives CASTGNSYEQYF.